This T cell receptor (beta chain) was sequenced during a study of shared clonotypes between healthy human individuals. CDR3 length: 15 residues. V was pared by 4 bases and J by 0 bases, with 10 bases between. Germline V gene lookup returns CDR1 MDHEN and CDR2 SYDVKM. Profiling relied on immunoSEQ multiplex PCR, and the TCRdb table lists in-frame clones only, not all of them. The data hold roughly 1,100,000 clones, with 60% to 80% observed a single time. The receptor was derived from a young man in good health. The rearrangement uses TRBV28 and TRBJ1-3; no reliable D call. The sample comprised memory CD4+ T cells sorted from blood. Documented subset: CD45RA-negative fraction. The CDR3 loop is CASSSRVLSGNTIYF. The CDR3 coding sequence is TGTGCCAGCAGTTCCCGGGTCCTCTCTGGAAACACCATATATTTT.